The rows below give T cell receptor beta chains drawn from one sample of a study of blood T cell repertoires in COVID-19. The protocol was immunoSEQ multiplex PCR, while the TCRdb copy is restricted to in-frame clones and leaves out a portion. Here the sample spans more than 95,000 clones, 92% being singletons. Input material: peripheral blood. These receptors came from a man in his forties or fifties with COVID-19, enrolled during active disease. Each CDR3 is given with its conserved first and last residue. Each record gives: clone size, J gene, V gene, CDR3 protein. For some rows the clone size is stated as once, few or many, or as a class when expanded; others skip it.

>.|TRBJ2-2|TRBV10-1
CASSDGRGAGELFF
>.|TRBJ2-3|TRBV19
CASSISSGSRTDTQYF
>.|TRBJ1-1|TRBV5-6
CASSLPGGARTEAFF
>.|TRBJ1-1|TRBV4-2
CASSQDGTGNTEAFF
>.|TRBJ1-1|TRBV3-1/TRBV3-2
CASSLNRGPEAFF
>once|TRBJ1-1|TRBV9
CASSPRLGVETEAFF
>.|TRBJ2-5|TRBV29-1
CSVLTSGIQETQYF
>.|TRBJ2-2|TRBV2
CASKAGMGELFF
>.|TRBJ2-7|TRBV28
CASRVGTSGAYEQYF
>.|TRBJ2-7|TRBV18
CASSPGGGSYEQYF
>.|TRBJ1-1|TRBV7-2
CASSLARNTEAFF
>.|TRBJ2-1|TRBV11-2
CASSFRLGANEQFF
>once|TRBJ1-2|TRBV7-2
CASSGPGGAFGYTF
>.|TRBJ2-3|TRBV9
CASSVFDRVGDTQYF
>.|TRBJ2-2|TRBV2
CASRSGPITGELFF
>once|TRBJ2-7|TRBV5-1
CASSSGTSGRFSYEQYF
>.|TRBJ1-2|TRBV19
CASSRGFTGYGYTF